What follows are 15 T cell receptor beta chains derived from one specimen sequenced in a study of T cell responses to AZD1222 COVID-19 vaccine. Measured with immunoSEQ multiplex PCR; TCRdb has only the in-frame clones, and not every one. The sample has approximately 110,000 clones; approximately 84% are singletons. The sequenced sample was peripheral blood, obtained on day 0 of AZD1222 vaccination. The receptors were sampled from an adult in good health.

The chain recombines TRBV19 with TRBJ2-1, with D possibly called TRBD1 or TRBD2 (5 bases each). Germline values: CDR1 LNHDA, CDR2 SQIVND (reference sequence). This CDR3 contains 13 residues. The V gene lost 2 bases and the J gene lost 10 bases, with 12 bases spanning the gap. CDR3 residues: CASSIRLGPEQFF. The CDR3, as DNA: TGTGCCAGTAGTATACGATTGGGACCAGAGCAGTTCTTC. Based on the CDR3 plus reference TRBV19 and TRBJ2-1, the full variable domain is DGGITQSPKYLFRKEGQNVTLSCEQNLNHDAMYWYRQDPGQGLRLIYYSQIVNDFQKGDIAEGYSVSREKKESFPLTVTSAQKNPTAFYLCASSIRLGPEQFFGPGTRLTVL.

The CDR3 nucleotides are TGTGCCAGCAGCGTGAGATATACGAACACCGGGGAGCTGTTTTTT. This encodes CASSVRYTNTGELFF. The chain joins TRBV9 to TRBJ2-2; D remains ambiguous. Germline CDR1 SGDLS, CDR2 YYNGEE. The CDR3 runs 15 residues. The ends were cut back, 2 bases at V and 0 bases at J, with 8 bases in the middle.

The V and J genes are TRBV6-6 and TRBJ1-1; D may be TRBD1 (5 bases). The germline CDR1 and CDR2 sequences are MNHNY and SVGAGI (reference sequence). Trimming pared 2 bases from V and 1 base from J, leaving 8 bases between. The CDR3 is made up of 14 amino acids. CDR3 sequence reads: CASSYTGGNTEAFF. The CDR3 nucleotides read TGTGCCAGCAGTTACACAGGAGGGAACACTGAAGCTTTCTTT.

The chain has TRBV4-1 and TRBJ2-2; D ambiguous. V was cut by 0 bases and J by 1 base, with 3 bases left in between. The length of the CDR3 is 14 residues. Looked up from germline, CDR1 is MGHRA and CDR2 is YSYEKL. In nucleotides, the CDR3 is TGCGCCAGCAGCCAAGAGAGGAACACCGGGGAGCTGTTTTTT. Its translation is CASSQERNTGELFF.

This chain uses TRBV28 with TRBJ1-4, with D tentatively TRBD1 (5 bases). The CDR3 has 14 residues. V was trimmed by 2 bases and J by 8 bases, leaving 12 bases between them. CDR1 and CDR2 (germline): MDHEN, SYDVKM. The CDR3 reads CASSLVQGREKLFF. DNA of the CDR3: TGTGCCAGCAGTTTAGTTCAGGGTCGGGAAAAACTGTTTTTT.

The chain is built from TRBV3-1 (or the pseudogene TRBV3-2) and TRBJ1-4; D is uncertain. V lost 0 bases and J 10 bases, leaving 9 bases between the germline ends. Germline loops: CDR1 LGHDT, CDR2 YNNKEL (reference sequence). The CDR3 loop spans 13 amino acids. The CDR3 coding sequence is TGTGCCAGCAGCCAAGACCGGGTGGGAAAACTGTTTTTT. Its protein is CASSQDRVGKLFF.

J is TRBJ1-5 and V is TRBV2; no definite D call. The CDR3 spans 14 residues. Germline V gene sequence: CDR1 SNHLY, CDR2 FYNNEI. The V gene lost 6 bases and the J gene lost 0 bases, with 9 bases spanning the gap. CDR3 nucleotides: TGTGCCAGCAGATCGGGATATAGCAATCAGCCCCAGCATTTT. Protein: CASRSGYSNQPQHF.

The rearrangement uses TRBV28 and TRBJ1-4; TRBD1 agrees at 7 bases. The germline gives CDR1 MDHEN, CDR2 SYDVKM. Losses at the gene ends were 5 bases for V and 7 bases for J; bases not matched to a gene: 7. The CDR3 spans 14 residues. The CDR3 loop reads CASSPGQTREKLFF. In DNA form, the CDR3 reads TGTGCCAGCAGTCCGGGACAGACGCGTGAAAAACTGTTTTTT. Combining the CDR3 with reference TRBV28 and TRBJ1-4 gives the whole variable domain DVKVTQSSRYLVKRTGEKVFLECVQDMDHENMFWYRQDPGLGLRLIYFSYDVKMKEKGDIPEGYSVSREKKERFSLILESASTNQTSMYLCASSPGQTREKLFFGSGTQLSVL.

The chain carries TRBV15 and TRBJ2-5; D gene ambiguous. V lost 0 bases, J lost 5 bases, and 13 bases lay in between. Germline V gene data show CDR1 as LNHNV and CDR2 as YYDKDF (reference sequence). The CDR3 consists of 15 residues. CDR3 protein: CATSRDTYARETQYF. In nucleotides, the CDR3 is TGTGCCACCAGCAGAGATACCTACGCGCGGGAGACCCAGTACTTC.

The V gene is TRBV7-8, the J gene TRBJ2-1, with a weak D call TRBD2 (6 bases). CDR3 length: 14 amino acids. In germline, CDR1 is SGHVS, CDR2 FQNEAQ. Trimming cost V 6 bases and J 7 bases, with 16 bases left between them. The CDR3 protein is CASSHRRGSNEQFF. CDR3 DNA sequence: TGTGCCAGCAGTCATCGGCGGGGATCAAATGAGCAGTTCTTC.

V and J are TRBV6-1 and TRBJ1-5; no clear D. Germline CDR1 and CDR2: MNHNS and SASEGT. This CDR3 is 15 amino acids long. V lost 1 base and J lost 0, with 7 bases in between. The CDR3 sequence: CASSEVGPSNQPQHF. The CDR3 region has the DNA TGTGCCAGCAGTGAAGTAGGGCCTAGCAATCAGCCCCAGCATTTT.

The V and J genes are TRBV28 and TRBJ1-1; D remains ambiguous. There are 12 residues in the CDR3. Trimming left V 3 bases short and J 6 bases short, with 8 bases between. Germline V lookup: CDR1 MDHEN, CDR2 SYDVKM. CDR3 loop: CASSFASSEAFF. The CDR3 DNA sequence: TGTGCCAGCAGTTTTGCTTCTTCTGAAGCTTTCTTT.

This clone has only one observation. This sequence joins TRBV5-4 and TRBJ1-1; maybe TRBD1 (6 bases). The length of the CDR3 is 15 residues. Germline V gives CDR1 SGHNT, CDR2 YYREEE (reference sequence). V shed 6 bases and J shed 1 base, with 16 bases lying between them. In nucleotides, the CDR3 is TGTGCCAGCACCCAGGGAACAGGGAGGAACACTGAAGCTTTCTTT. This translates into CASTQGTGRNTEAFF.

The V and J genes are TRBV27 and TRBJ2-7; 8 positions match TRBD1. The CDR3 length is 18 residues. Germline-derived CDR1 and CDR2 are MNHEY and SMNVEV (reference sequence). Trimming cost V 6 bases and J 2 bases; bases outside gene matches: 18. The CDR3 DNA sequence: TGTGCCAGCAGCTTCATTATTGGACAGGGTGGGGGCCCCTACGAGCAGTACTTC. Translation gives CASSFIIGQGGGPYEQYF.

V usage is TRBV12-3 or TRBV12-4 and J usage is TRBJ1-2, with TRBD1 identical over 7 bases. CDR3 length equals 13 residues. V shed 6 bases and J 4 bases; nucleotides not matched to a gene: 5. In DNA, the CDR3 is TGTGCCAGCAGCCCAGACAGGGCCTATGGCTACACCTTC. Translation gives CASSPDRAYGYTF.